These T cell receptor beta chains were read from a single sample in a study of T cell responses to AZD1222 COVID-19 vaccine. The table came from immunoSEQ multiplex PCR; TCRdb's copy has only in-frame clones and leaves some out. The sample has hundreds of thousands of clones; approximately 94% are singletons. The sequences come from peripheral blood, collected on day 0 of MenACWY control vaccination. These receptors were obtained from an adult in good health. Each CDR3 is given with its conserved first and last residue. Each record gives: V gene, J gene, clone size, CDR3 protein. Clone size is stated in some rows and not others, as once, few, many or a class when expanded.

v_gene: TRBV28
j_gene: TRBJ2-1
abundance: .
CDR3aa: CASSRAGSSYNEQFF

v_gene: TRBV24-1
j_gene: TRBJ1-2
abundance: .
CDR3aa: CAASQQANYGYTF

v_gene: TRBV7-2
j_gene: TRBJ2-7
abundance: .
CDR3aa: CASSQSPGTYEQYF

v_gene: TRBV7-2
j_gene: TRBJ1-2
abundance: few
CDR3aa: CASSFPGIRTPSGYTF

v_gene: TRBV28
j_gene: TRBJ1-1
abundance: .
CDR3aa: CASSLRHLSANTEAFF

v_gene: TRBV10-3
j_gene: TRBJ1-2
abundance: .
CDR3aa: CAISDEPYGYTF

v_gene: TRBV3-1/TRBV3-2
j_gene: TRBJ1-4
abundance: .
CDR3aa: CASSQGQGAEKLFF

v_gene: TRBV19
j_gene: TRBJ1-6
abundance: .
CDR3aa: CASSDRDNSPLHF

v_gene: TRBV10-3
j_gene: TRBJ1-2
abundance: .
CDR3aa: CAISESDLRQGGYGYTF

v_gene: TRBV3-1/TRBV3-2
j_gene: TRBJ1-4
abundance: .
CDR3aa: CASSQGGVGNEKLFF

v_gene: TRBV5-4
j_gene: TRBJ1-3
abundance: .
CDR3aa: CASSWGTAGSGNTIYF

v_gene: TRBV4-2
j_gene: TRBJ2-2
abundance: .
CDR3aa: CASSLLTNDYTGELFF

v_gene: TRBV3-1/TRBV3-2
j_gene: TRBJ1-6
abundance: .
CDR3aa: CASSQGAGTGSPLHF

v_gene: TRBV7-7
j_gene: TRBJ2-1
abundance: .
CDR3aa: CASSLEGTSFREQFF

v_gene: TRBV5-1
j_gene: TRBJ2-1
abundance: .
CDR3aa: CASSSRWRDRYSYNEQFF

v_gene: TRBV19
j_gene: TRBJ1-5
abundance: .
CDR3aa: CAIRILDDRGNQPQHF

v_gene: TRBV18
j_gene: TRBJ1-4
abundance: .
CDR3aa: CASSEQGAQKLFF

v_gene: TRBV19
j_gene: TRBJ2-7
abundance: .
CDR3aa: CATGTGDYEQYF

v_gene: TRBV5-4
j_gene: TRBJ1-2
abundance: .
CDR3aa: CASSSPDPTAGGYTF

v_gene: TRBV5-1
j_gene: TRBJ2-7
abundance: .
CDR3aa: CASSLMGNHEQYF

v_gene: TRBV19
j_gene: TRBJ1-4
abundance: .
CDR3aa: CASSTQKYLANEKLFF

v_gene: TRBV28
j_gene: TRBJ1-2
abundance: .
CDR3aa: CASSLGTGGFRGYTF

v_gene: TRBV28
j_gene: TRBJ2-5
abundance: .
CDR3aa: CASSFGGARETQYF

v_gene: TRBV3-1/TRBV3-2
j_gene: TRBJ2-7
abundance: .
CDR3aa: CASSQVSRANKYF

v_gene: TRBV10-2
j_gene: TRBJ1-2
abundance: .
CDR3aa: CASQGLQSYTF

v_gene: TRBV7-9
j_gene: TRBJ1-1
abundance: .
CDR3aa: CASSFGPVGNTEAFF

v_gene: TRBV4-1
j_gene: TRBJ2-7
abundance: .
CDR3aa: CASSQGWDRGRYEQYF

v_gene: TRBV5-4
j_gene: TRBJ1-2
abundance: .
CDR3aa: CASSFRTGPIRYTF

v_gene: TRBV5-1
j_gene: TRBJ1-5
abundance: .
CDR3aa: CASSLAKGQPQHF

v_gene: TRBV7-2
j_gene: TRBJ2-5
abundance: .
CDR3aa: CASSISGGEETQYF

v_gene: TRBV30
j_gene: TRBJ2-3
abundance: .
CDR3aa: CAWSLNRVTTDTQYF

v_gene: TRBV12-3/TRBV12-4
j_gene: TRBJ1-1
abundance: .
CDR3aa: CASREQTGIEAFF

v_gene: TRBV3-1/TRBV3-2
j_gene: TRBJ2-1
abundance: .
CDR3aa: CASSPQGAEQFF

v_gene: TRBV28
j_gene: TRBJ2-4
abundance: .
CDR3aa: CASSSRGALAKNIQYF

v_gene: TRBV19
j_gene: TRBJ1-1
abundance: .
CDR3aa: CASSFSTGGMNTEAFF

v_gene: TRBV7-9
j_gene: TRBJ1-2
abundance: .
CDR3aa: CASSPGGQGASGYTF

v_gene: TRBV20-1
j_gene: TRBJ1-2
abundance: .
CDR3aa: CSATGEWGYTF

v_gene: TRBV12-3/TRBV12-4
j_gene: TRBJ2-3
abundance: once
CDR3aa: CASRRSLNTQYF

v_gene: TRBV6-5
j_gene: TRBJ1-1
abundance: .
CDR3aa: CASSYRLPGPGTEAFF

v_gene: TRBV11-2
j_gene: TRBJ2-3
abundance: .
CDR3aa: CASSFGAGGTDTQYF

v_gene: TRBV27
j_gene: TRBJ2-7
abundance: .
CDR3aa: CASSLSVAGAKRDF

v_gene: TRBV19
j_gene: TRBJ1-1
abundance: .
CDR3aa: CASSRRTENTEAFF

v_gene: TRBV30
j_gene: TRBJ2-3
abundance: .
CDR3aa: CAWSKRVTGTDTQYF

v_gene: TRBV4-3
j_gene: TRBJ2-1
abundance: .
CDR3aa: CASSPRMTGINDEQFF

v_gene: TRBV7-2
j_gene: TRBJ1-2
abundance: .
CDR3aa: CASSSMGANYGYTF

v_gene: TRBV5-4
j_gene: TRBJ1-2
abundance: once
CDR3aa: CASSLITGNYGYTF

v_gene: TRBV28
j_gene: TRBJ1-2
abundance: .
CDR3aa: CASSLGRRSDYGYTF

v_gene: TRBV6-4
j_gene: TRBJ2-2
abundance: .
CDR3aa: CASSEGGDTGELFF

v_gene: TRBV11-3
j_gene: TRBJ2-2
abundance: .
CDR3aa: CASSLGTVDTGELFF

v_gene: TRBV28
j_gene: TRBJ1-2
abundance: .
CDR3aa: CASSSNSGTGGGGYTF

v_gene: TRBV19
j_gene: TRBJ1-2
abundance: .
CDR3aa: CASSIDGHTLGGYTF

v_gene: TRBV27
j_gene: TRBJ1-2
abundance: once
CDR3aa: CASSRQGIDGYTF

v_gene: TRBV30
j_gene: TRBJ1-6
abundance: .
CDR3aa: CAWSRDRVPSNSPLHF

v_gene: TRBV28
j_gene: TRBJ1-1
abundance: once
CDR3aa: CASSFFVAGGAFF

v_gene: TRBV29-1
j_gene: TRBJ1-2
abundance: .
CDR3aa: CSVEGGQLYGYTF